This TCR beta chain originates from a study of blood T cell repertoires in COVID-19. Turning to the study itself: Researchers got acute and convalescent COVID-19 samples from the United States, Italy and Spain. Sources were T cells, B-cell-depleted T cells, or PBMCs; the material itself was cDNA or gDNA.

Authors' processing steps: Estimated nucleated cell counts came from reference gene primer amplification. Profiling relied on immunoSEQ multiplex PCR, and the TCRdb table lists in-frame clones only, not all of them. V and J calls and clone size are as listed in that table; D and trimming were resolved from the DNA. This sample has fewer than 250,000 clones, with around 88% found just once. Trimming left V 5 bases short and J 6 bases short, with 16 bases between. Germline CDR1 reads MNHEY; CDR2 reads SVGAGI. The CDR3 covers 14 residues. The sequenced sample consisted of peripheral blood. The TCR originated in a woman aged 50 to 65 with acute or convalescent COVID-19. The genes are TRBV6-5 and TRBJ1-1; tentative D call: TRBD1 (6 bases). Here the CDR3 reads CASSPPGWGPEAFF. The CDR3 DNA reads TGTGCCAGCAGTCCCCCGGGGTGGGGGCCTGAAGCTTTCTTT.